The 11 T cell receptor beta chains given below trace back to one sample, sequenced in a study of early T cells in non-severe SARS-CoV-2 infection. TCRdb re-called the 5' RACE reads with MiXCR, one entry per CDR3 protein. Here the sample spans approximately 37,000 distinct CDR3 sequences, roughly 7.9% being singletons. This sample comprised whole blood, obtained at baseline. These TCRs come from an adult who was a healthcare worker with PCR-confirmed SARS-CoV-2 infection or an uninfected control (not recorded which).

The rearrangement joins TRBV7-2 to TRBJ2-1, with TRBD1 identical over 8 bases. Germline loops: CDR1 SGHTA, CDR2 FQGNSA. The junction had 2 bases not matched to a gene; V was cut back by 3 bases and J by 7 bases. CDR3 length: 13 residues. CDR3: CASSFTGGNEQFF. The CDR3 nucleotides are TGTGCCAGCAGCTTTACAGGGGGGAATGAGCAGTTCTTC.

This clonotype was observed at least ten times. The chain recombines TRBV18 with TRBJ1-6, with 7 bases lining up with TRBD1. Germline V lookup: CDR1 KGHSH, CDR2 LQKENI. J gave up 10 bases and V 3 bases, and 9 bases lay outside the gene matches. The CDR3 is 15 amino acids. DNA of the CDR3: TGTGCCAGCTCACCCCGGGACAGCGAGTCCTCACCCCTCCACTTT. It translates to CASSPRDSESSPLHF.

The genes are TRBV6-2 or TRBV6-3 and TRBJ2-3; tentatively, D is TRBD2 (6 bases). The CDR3 contains 16 residues. Trimming took 0 bases from V and 0 from J, leaving 10 bases between them. From germline, CDR1 is MNHEY and CDR2 SVGEGT. CDR3 coding DNA: TGTGCCAGCAGTTACTCGCCGGGGGAGAGCACAGATACGCAGTATTTT. Protein product: CASSYSPGESTDTQYF.

In this sample, this clonotype turned up a few times. The gene calls are TRBV20-1 and TRBJ2-2; no reliable D call. The CDR3 is made up of 13 amino acids. V was shortened by 4 bases and J by 3 bases, with 9 bases between the two germline ends. The germline CDR1 and CDR2 sequences are DFQATT and SNEGSKA (reference sequence). The CDR3 region is CSATVPDTGELFF. The CDR3 DNA sequence: TGCAGTGCTACGGTTCCTGACACCGGGGAGCTGTTTTTT.

This clonotype was seen ten or more times. The chain links TRBV28 to TRBJ2-3, with D perhaps matching TRBD1 (6 bases). There are 18 residues in the CDR3. From germline, CDR1 is MDHEN and CDR2 SYDVKM. Trimming removed 7 bases from V and 0 bases from J, with 23 bases in between. CDR3 sequence reads: CASTSPGQGTPSTDTQYF. Written as DNA, the CDR3 is TGTGCCAGCACCTCCCCCGGGCAGGGGACACCTAGCACAGATACGCAGTATTTT.

As regards this clonotype: The junction departs from the called germline gene at one end, perhaps through a read error. The J gene is TRBJ1-6, the V gene TRBV6-5; D is possibly TRBD1 (5 bases). The CDR3 is 18 amino acids. Germline CDR1 and CDR2: MNHEY and SVGAGI. The CDR3 here is CASTFSALGASYNSPLHF. The DNA of the CDR3 is TGTGCAAGCACATTCTCGGCGTTAGGGGCCTCCTATAATTCACCCCTCCACTTT.

This clonotype was counted ten times or more. V and J are TRBV11-3 and TRBJ2-1; 9 nucleotides line up with TRBD2. V was clipped by 6 bases and J by 1 base; unmatched bases: 7. Germline V gene data show CDR1 as SGHNT and CDR2 as YENEEA. This CDR3 contains 16 residues. The CDR3 loop reads CASSPSGASSYNEQFF. The CDR3 nucleotides are TGTGCCAGCAGTCCTAGCGGGGCGTCATCCTACAATGAGCAGTTCTTC.

The J gene is TRBJ2-7, the V gene TRBV12-3 or TRBV12-4; D might be TRBD1 or TRBD2, each matching 7 bases. Trimming removed 3 bases from V and 3 bases from J, with 18 bases in between. The CDR3 contains 16 residues. The CDR3 region has the DNA TGTGCCAGCAGTTTCACCACAGGGGAGGGCTTCTACGAGCAGTACTTC. Translating it yields CASSFTTGEGFYEQYF.

The rearrangement uses TRBV19 and TRBJ2-5; maybe TRBD2 (6 bases). The V gene's germline CDR1 is LNHDA and CDR2 SQIVND (reference sequence). This CDR3 is 16 amino acids long. V lost 6 bases to trimming and J lost 4 bases, with 21 bases between them. In nucleotides, the CDR3 is TGTGCCAGTAGCTTCTCTCCAGGACTGCGGGGAGAGACCCAGTACTTC. This sequence encodes CASSFSPGLRGETQYF. The full variable domain, in which reference TRBV19 and TRBJ2-5 provide the parts outside the CDR3, is DGGITQSPKYLFRKEGQNVTLSCEQNLNHDAMYWYRQDPGQGLRLIYYSQIVNDFQKGDIAEGYSVSREKKESFPLTVTSAQKNPTAFYLCASSFSPGLRGETQYFGPGTRLLVL.

This clonotype has a single count. Because the CDR3's place on the DNA is in doubt, the DNA is left out and the CDR3 is given as listed by TCRdb. V usage is TRBV9 and J usage is TRBJ2-2; the DNA was not used to check the table's D call, TRBD2. CDR1 and CDR2 from the germline V gene are SGDLS and YYNGEE. The CDR3 comprises 12 residues, both ends counted. The CDR3 here is CASSSSGGSCFF.

This chain uses TRBV7-2 with TRBJ2-6; D gene unclear. The CDR3 length is 15 residues. With 1 base removed from V and 2 bases from J, the gap between germline ends came to 6 bases. CDR1 is SGHTA, CDR2 FQGNSA, per germline. In DNA, the CDR3 is TGTGCCAGCAGCTTAGTTTCGGCTGGGGCCAACGTCCTGACTTTC. Translating gives CASSLVSAGANVLTF.